A selection of T cell receptor beta chains follows, all from one sample in a study of long-term antiretroviral therapy in people with HIV. The protocol was immunoSEQ multiplex PCR, while the TCRdb copy is restricted to in-frame clones and leaves out a portion. The table includes some 28,000 clones, roughly 90% detected once. Sample: unsorted PBMCs, taken 0.5 years after starting antiretroviral therapy. The receptors were gathered from a woman between 18 and 30 years old with HIV. CDR3s include the opening cysteine and the closing phenylalanine or tryptophan. Fields, in order: V gene, clone size, J gene, CDR3 protein. The size entry is marked missing in some rows and otherwise reads once, few, many or a size class.

v_call: TRBV2
clone_size: NA
j_call: TRBJ2-2
cdr3_aa: CASKLDTDTGELFF

v_call: TRBV6-5
clone_size: NA
j_call: TRBJ2-7
cdr3_aa: CASSYSDRAVQYF

v_call: TRBV28
clone_size: NA
j_call: TRBJ2-5
cdr3_aa: CASSYALGGQETQYF

v_call: TRBV9
clone_size: NA
j_call: TRBJ2-5
cdr3_aa: CASSLGVGGQETQYF

v_call: TRBV27
clone_size: once
j_call: TRBJ2-3
cdr3_aa: CASSLQDPSTDTQYF

v_call: TRBV14
clone_size: NA
j_call: TRBJ2-3
cdr3_aa: CASSQGNKRGLAGYTQYF

v_call: TRBV13
clone_size: NA
j_call: TRBJ1-2
cdr3_aa: CASSLGQGGFYGYTF

v_call: TRBV28
clone_size: few
j_call: TRBJ2-5
cdr3_aa: CASSLDTLETQYF

v_call: TRBV7-9
clone_size: NA
j_call: TRBJ2-2
cdr3_aa: CASRAEITGELFF

v_call: TRBV19
clone_size: once
j_call: TRBJ2-7
cdr3_aa: CASSIGQGTGEQYF

v_call: TRBV5-6
clone_size: NA
j_call: TRBJ2-1
cdr3_aa: CASASLRTRISYNEQFF

v_call: TRBV9
clone_size: NA
j_call: TRBJ2-5
cdr3_aa: CASSLTPFQETQYF

v_call: TRBV14
clone_size: NA
j_call: TRBJ2-3
cdr3_aa: CASSQGTSTDTQYF

v_call: TRBV10-3
clone_size: NA
j_call: TRBJ2-7
cdr3_aa: CAISEPSSSYEQYF

v_call: TRBV19
clone_size: NA
j_call: TRBJ1-3
cdr3_aa: CASRRNRGTGNTIYF

v_call: TRBV6-6
clone_size: NA
j_call: TRBJ2-7
cdr3_aa: CASSPVGGAGYEQYF

v_call: TRBV25-1
clone_size: NA
j_call: TRBJ1-2
cdr3_aa: CASSDPTGGGYTF

v_call: TRBV4-2
clone_size: NA
j_call: TRBJ1-2
cdr3_aa: CASSQVGTASYGYTF

v_call: TRBV9
clone_size: NA
j_call: TRBJ2-7
cdr3_aa: CASSVDWGAGDYEQYF

v_call: TRBV19
clone_size: NA
j_call: TRBJ2-3
cdr3_aa: CASSITPAGPTDTQYF

v_call: TRBV7-9
clone_size: NA
j_call: TRBJ2-4
cdr3_aa: CASSRGQINIQYF

v_call: TRBV5-1
clone_size: once
j_call: TRBJ1-2
cdr3_aa: CASSLDTGLPNYGYTF